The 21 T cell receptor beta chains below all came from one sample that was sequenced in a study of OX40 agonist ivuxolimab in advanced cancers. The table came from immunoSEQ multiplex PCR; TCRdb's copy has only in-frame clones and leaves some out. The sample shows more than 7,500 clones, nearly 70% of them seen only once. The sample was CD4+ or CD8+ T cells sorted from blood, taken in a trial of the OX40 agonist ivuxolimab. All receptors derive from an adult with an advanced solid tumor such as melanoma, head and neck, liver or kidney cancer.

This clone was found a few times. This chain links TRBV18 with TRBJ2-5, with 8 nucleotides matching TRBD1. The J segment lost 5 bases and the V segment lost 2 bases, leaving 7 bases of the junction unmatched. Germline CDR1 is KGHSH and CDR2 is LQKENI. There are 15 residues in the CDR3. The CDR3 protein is CASSPWTGYPETQYF. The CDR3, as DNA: TGTGCCAGCTCACCATGGACAGGGTATCCGGAGACCCAGTACTTC.

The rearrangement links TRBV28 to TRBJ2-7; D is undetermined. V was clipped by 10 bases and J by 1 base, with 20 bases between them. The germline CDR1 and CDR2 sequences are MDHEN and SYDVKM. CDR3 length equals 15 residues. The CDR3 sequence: CATVAWHGRSYEQYF. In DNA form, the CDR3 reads TGTGCCACCGTCGCGTGGCACGGAAGGTCCTACGAGCAGTACTTC.

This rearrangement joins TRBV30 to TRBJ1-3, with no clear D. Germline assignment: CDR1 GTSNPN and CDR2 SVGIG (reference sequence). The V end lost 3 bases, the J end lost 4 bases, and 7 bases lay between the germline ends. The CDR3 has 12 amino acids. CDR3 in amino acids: CAWSPLGNTIYF. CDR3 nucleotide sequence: TGTGCCTGGAGCCCCTTGGGAAACACCATATATTTT.

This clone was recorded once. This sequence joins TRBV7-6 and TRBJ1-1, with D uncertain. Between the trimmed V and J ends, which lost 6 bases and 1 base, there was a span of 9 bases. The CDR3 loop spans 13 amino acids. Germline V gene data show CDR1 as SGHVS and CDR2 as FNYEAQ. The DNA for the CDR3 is TGTGCCAGCAGTATCAGCAGGAACACTGAAGCTTTCTTT. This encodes CASSISRNTEAFF. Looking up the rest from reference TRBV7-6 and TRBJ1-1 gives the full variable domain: GAGVSQSPRYKVTKRGQDVALRCDPISGHVSLYWYRQALGQGPEFLTYFNYEAQQDKSGLPNDRFSAERPEGSISTLTIQRTEQRDSAMYRCASSISRNTEAFFGQGTRLTVV.

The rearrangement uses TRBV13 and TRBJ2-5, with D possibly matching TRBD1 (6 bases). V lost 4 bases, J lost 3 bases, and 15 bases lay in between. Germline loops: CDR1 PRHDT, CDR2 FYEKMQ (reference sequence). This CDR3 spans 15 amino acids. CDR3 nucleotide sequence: TGTGCCAGCAGCTACCGTCTAAGGACAGAAGAGACCCAGTACTTC. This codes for CASSYRLRTEETQYF. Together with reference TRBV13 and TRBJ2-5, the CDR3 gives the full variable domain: AAGVIQSPRHLIKEKRETATLKCYPIPRHDTVYWYQQGPGQDPQFLISFYEKMQSDKGSIPDRFSAQQFSDYHSELNMSSLELGDSALYFCASSYRLRTEETQYFGPGTRLLVL.

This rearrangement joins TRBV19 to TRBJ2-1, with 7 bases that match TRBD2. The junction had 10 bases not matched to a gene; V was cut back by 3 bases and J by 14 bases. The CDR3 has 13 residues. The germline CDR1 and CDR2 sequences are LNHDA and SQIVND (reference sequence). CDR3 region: CASSISLLAPEFF. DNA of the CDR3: TGTGCCAGTAGTATTTCCCTACTAGCGCCTGAGTTCTTC.

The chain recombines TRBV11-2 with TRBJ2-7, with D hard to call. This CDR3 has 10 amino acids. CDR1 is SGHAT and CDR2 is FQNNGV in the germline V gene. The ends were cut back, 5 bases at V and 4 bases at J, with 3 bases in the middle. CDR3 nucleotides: TGTGCCAGCAGCACGTACGAGCAGTACTTC. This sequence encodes CASSTYEQYF. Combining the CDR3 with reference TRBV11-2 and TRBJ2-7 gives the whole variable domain EAGVAQSPRYKIIEKRQSVAFWCNPISGHATLYWYQQILGQGPKLLIQFQNNGVVDDSQLPKDRFSAERLKGVDSTLKIQPAKLEDSAVYLCASSTYEQYFGPGTRLTVT.

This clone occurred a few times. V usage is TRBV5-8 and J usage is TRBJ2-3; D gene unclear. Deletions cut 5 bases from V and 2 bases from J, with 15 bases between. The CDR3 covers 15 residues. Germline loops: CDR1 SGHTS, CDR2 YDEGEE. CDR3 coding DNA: TGTGCCAGCAGATATGAGCGTGGCCACACAGATACGCAGTATTTT. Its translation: CASRYERGHTDTQYF.

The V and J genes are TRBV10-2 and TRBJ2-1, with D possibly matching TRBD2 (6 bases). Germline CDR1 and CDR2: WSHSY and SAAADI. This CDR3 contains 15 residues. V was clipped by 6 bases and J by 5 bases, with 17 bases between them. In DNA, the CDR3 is TGCGCCAGCAGATGGGGGGTAGCGGAGGACAATGAGCAGTTCTTC. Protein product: CASRWGVAEDNEQFF.

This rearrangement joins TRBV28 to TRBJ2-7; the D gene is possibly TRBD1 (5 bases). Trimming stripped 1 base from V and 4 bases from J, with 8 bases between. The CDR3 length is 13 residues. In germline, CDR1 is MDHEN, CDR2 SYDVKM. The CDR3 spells CASSLYGAYEQYF. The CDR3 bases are TGTGCCAGCAGTTTATATGGGGCTTACGAGCAGTACTTC.

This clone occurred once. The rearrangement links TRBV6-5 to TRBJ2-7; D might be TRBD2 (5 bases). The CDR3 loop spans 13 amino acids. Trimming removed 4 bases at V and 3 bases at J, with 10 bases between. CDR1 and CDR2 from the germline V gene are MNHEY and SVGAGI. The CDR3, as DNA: TGTGCCAGCAGTTCCGGACTTGACTACGAGCAGTACTTC. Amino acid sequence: CASSSGLDYEQYF.

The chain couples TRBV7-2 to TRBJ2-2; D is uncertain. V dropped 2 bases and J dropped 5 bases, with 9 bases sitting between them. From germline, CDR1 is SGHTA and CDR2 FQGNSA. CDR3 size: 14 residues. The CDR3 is CASSLLTATGELFF. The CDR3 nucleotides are TGTGCCAGCAGCTTATTGACGGCGACCGGGGAGCTGTTTTTT.

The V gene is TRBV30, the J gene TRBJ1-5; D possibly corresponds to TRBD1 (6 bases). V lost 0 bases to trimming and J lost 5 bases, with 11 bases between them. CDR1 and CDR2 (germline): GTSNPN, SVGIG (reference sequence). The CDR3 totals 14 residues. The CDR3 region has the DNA TGTGCCTGGAGTGTAGGGGGGCGGGATCAGCCCCAGCATTTT. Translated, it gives CAWSVGGRDQPQHF. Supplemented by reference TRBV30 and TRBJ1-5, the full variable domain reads SQTIHQWPATLVQPVGSPLSLECTVEGTSNPNLYWYRQAAGRGLQLLFYSVGIGQISSEVPQNLSASRPQDRQFILSSKKLLLSDSGFYLCAWSVGGRDQPQHFGDGTRLSIL.

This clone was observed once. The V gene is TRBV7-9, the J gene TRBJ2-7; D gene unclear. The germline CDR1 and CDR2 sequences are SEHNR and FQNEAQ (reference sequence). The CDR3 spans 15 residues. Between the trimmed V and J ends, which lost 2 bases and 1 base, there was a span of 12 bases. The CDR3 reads CASSLKGGGSYEQYF. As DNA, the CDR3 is TGTGCCAGCAGCTTAAAGGGCGGTGGATCCTACGAGCAGTACTTC.

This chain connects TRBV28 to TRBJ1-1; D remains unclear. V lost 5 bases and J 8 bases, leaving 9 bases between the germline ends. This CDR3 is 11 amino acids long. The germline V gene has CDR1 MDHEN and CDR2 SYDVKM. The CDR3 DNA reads TGTGCCAGCAGTCAGGCCCGGGAAGCTTTCTTT. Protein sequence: CASSQAREAFF.

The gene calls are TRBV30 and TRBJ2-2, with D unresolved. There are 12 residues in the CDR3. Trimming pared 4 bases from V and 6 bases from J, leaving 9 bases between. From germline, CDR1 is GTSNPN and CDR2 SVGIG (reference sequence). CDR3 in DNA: TGTGCCTGGATGAGAGGATCCGGGGAGCTGTTTTTT. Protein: CAWMRGSGELFF.

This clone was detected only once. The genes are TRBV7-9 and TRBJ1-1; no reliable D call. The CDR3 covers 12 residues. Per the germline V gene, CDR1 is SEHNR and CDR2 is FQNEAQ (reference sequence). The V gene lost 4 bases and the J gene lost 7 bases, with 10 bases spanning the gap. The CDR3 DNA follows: TGTGCCAGCAGCTCCTTTGGCGTTGAAGCTTTCTTT. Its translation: CASSSFGVEAFF.

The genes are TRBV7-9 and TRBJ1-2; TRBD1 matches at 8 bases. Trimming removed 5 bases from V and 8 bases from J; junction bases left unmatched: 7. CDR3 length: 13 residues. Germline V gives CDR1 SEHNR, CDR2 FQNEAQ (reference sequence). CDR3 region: CASSRDRGQGYTF. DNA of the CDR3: TGTGCCAGCAGCCGCGACAGGGGCCAAGGCTACACCTTC.

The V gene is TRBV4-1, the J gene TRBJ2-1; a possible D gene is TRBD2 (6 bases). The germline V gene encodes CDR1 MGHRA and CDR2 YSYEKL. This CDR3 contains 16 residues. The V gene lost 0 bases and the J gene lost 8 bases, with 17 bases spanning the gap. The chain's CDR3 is CASSQDLGQGGDEQFF. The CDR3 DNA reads TGCGCCAGCAGCCAAGATTTGGGGCAGGGCGGGGATGAGCAGTTCTTC.

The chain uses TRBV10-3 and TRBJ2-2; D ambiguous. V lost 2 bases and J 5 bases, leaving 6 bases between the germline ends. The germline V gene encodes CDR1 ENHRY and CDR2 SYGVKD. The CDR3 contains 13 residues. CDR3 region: CAISETDTGELFF. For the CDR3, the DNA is TGTGCCATCAGTGAGACAGATACCGGGGAGCTGTTTTTT.

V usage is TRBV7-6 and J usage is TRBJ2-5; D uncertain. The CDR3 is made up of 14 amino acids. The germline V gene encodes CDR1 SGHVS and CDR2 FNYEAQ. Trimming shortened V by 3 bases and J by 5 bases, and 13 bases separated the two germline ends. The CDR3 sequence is CASSFSSGRETQYF. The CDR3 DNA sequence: TGTGCCAGCAGCTTTTCCAGTGGAAGGGAGACCCAGTACTTC.